These 32 T cell receptor beta chains came from one sample sequenced in a study of blood T cell repertoires in COVID-19 (dated by TCRdb to the early 2020s). The method behind the library was the immunoSEQ multiplex PCR assay. This is the immuneACCESS table as TCRdb keeps it, with only in-frame sequences that have V and J called. A part of the clones is gone; compared with another copy, unresolved V genes explain less than half, and the rest is unexplained. This sample is represented by 100,000 to 120,000 clones; roughly four fifths of them were singletons. Together, the top ten hold 16% of the sample. Sequenced sample: peripheral blood. The receptors derive from an older woman with acute or convalescent COVID-19.

The chain uses TRBV5-6 and TRBJ1-1; D is ambiguous. Trimming shortened V by 2 bases and J by 4 bases, and 12 bases separated the two germline ends. The CDR3 contains 14 residues. Germline V gene sequence: CDR1 SGHDT, CDR2 YYEEEE. Written as DNA, the CDR3 is TGTGCCAGCAGCTTACGCAGAGGCGCCACTGAAGCTTTCTTT. Translation: CASSLRRGATEAFF.

The table lists this clone with many counts. This chain connects TRBV12-5 to TRBJ1-1, with unresolved D. The V end was cut by 2 bases, the J end by 3 bases, with 10 bases between. Germline loops: CDR1 LGHNT, CDR2 FRNRAP. The CDR3 sequence is 14 residues long. Here the CDR3 DNA reads TGTGCTAGTGGTTTGAGCGGCGGGGACACTGAAGCTTTCTTT. It encodes CASGLSGGDTEAFF. Based on the CDR3 plus reference TRBV12-5 and TRBJ1-1, the full variable domain is DARVTQTPRHKVTEMGQEVTMRCQPILGHNTVFWYRQTMMQGLELLAYFRNRAPLDDSGMPKDRFSAEMPDATLATLKIQPSEPRDSAVYFCASGLSGGDTEAFFGQGTRLTVV.

The CDR3 nucleotides read TGTGCCAGTACCCTCCCCGACAGGCAGAGCTCCTACGAGCAGTACTTC. This gives the protein CASTLPDRQSSYEQYF. The chain combines TRBV19 with TRBJ2-7; possible D gene TRBD1, 6 bases. The CDR3 totals 16 residues. The germline V gene encodes CDR1 LNHDA and CDR2 SQIVND (reference sequence). With 7 bases removed from V and 0 bases from J, the gap between germline ends came to 19 bases.

The chain is built from TRBV4-1 and TRBJ1-5; 8 bases agree with TRBD1. The CDR3 runs 16 residues. Trimming removed 0 bases from V and 3 bases from J; junction bases left unmatched: 4. The germline V gene encodes CDR1 MGHRA and CDR2 YSYEKL. The CDR3 sequence: CASSQEQGAVNQPQHF. CDR3 in DNA: TGCGCCAGCAGCCAAGAGCAGGGGGCTGTCAATCAGCCCCAGCATTTT.

The chain's CDR3 is CASSTGNSYNSPLHF. The CDR3 DNA sequence: TGTGCCAGCAGTACCGGGAACTCCTATAATTCACCCCTCCACTTT. The chain joins TRBV6-5 to TRBJ1-6; D gene uncertain. Trimming cost V 5 bases and J 0 bases, with 8 bases left between them. The CDR3 spans 15 residues. Germline V lookup: CDR1 MNHEY, CDR2 SVGAGI.

V is TRBV7-9 and J is TRBJ2-5; TRBD2 aligns across 10 bases. In germline, CDR1 is SEHNR, CDR2 FQNEAQ (reference sequence). V was clipped by 4 bases and J by 4 bases; unmatched bases: 9. The CDR3 extends over 16 amino acids. The CDR3 DNA is TGTGCCAGCAGCTACCCCGGGGAGCGGGGGGGAGAGACCCAGTACTTC. Translation gives CASSYPGERGGETQYF.

This chain links TRBV4-1 with TRBJ2-7, with 9 nucleotides matching TRBD2. Trimming removed 1 base from V and 5 bases from J; junction bases left unmatched: 9. The CDR3 is 16 amino acids. Germline V lookup: CDR1 MGHRA, CDR2 YSYEKL. The CDR3 coding sequence is TGCGCCAGCAGCCAAGCGGCCAGCGGGGGGAATAACGAGCAGTACTTC. Its protein product is CASSQAASGGNNEQYF.

The genes are TRBV18 and TRBJ1-5; 8 nucleotides match TRBD1. Per germline, CDR1 KGHSH and CDR2 LQKENI. The junction had 6 bases not matched to a gene; V was cut back by 5 bases and J by 3 bases. The CDR3 is made up of 15 amino acids. CDR3 amino acids: CASSAKTGDNQPQHF. For the CDR3, the DNA is TGTGCCAGCTCAGCCAAGACAGGGGACAATCAGCCCCAGCATTTT.

The genes are TRBV3-1 (or the pseudogene TRBV3-2) and TRBJ1-2, with 7 bases aligning to TRBD1. This CDR3 region has 15 residues. CDR1 is LGHDT and CDR2 is YNNKEL in the germline V gene (reference sequence). After removal of 4 bases from V and 1 base from J, the junction contained 6 bases not matched to a gene. The CDR3 region is CASSPSDRDNYGYTF. The CDR3 bases are TGTGCCAGCAGCCCCTCCGACAGGGATAACTATGGCTACACCTTC.

The chain links TRBV7-2 to TRBJ2-3, with a weak D call TRBD2 (5 bases). V lost 2 bases and J 2 bases, leaving 14 bases between the germline ends. CDR1 is SGHTA and CDR2 is FQGNSA in the germline V gene. The CDR3 runs to 16 residues. The CDR3, as DNA: TGTGCCAGCAGCTTAAGTTTAGGACTGAACACAGATACGCAGTATTTT. Encoded protein: CASSLSLGLNTDTQYF.

The CDR3 spells CASSSMTGDGGYTF. CDR3 DNA: TGTGCCAGCAGCTCTATGACAGGGGACGGTGGCTACACCTTC. The chain carries TRBV5-4 and TRBJ1-2; 8 nucleotides line up with TRBD1. The CDR3 sequence is 14 residues long. Germline CDR1 is SGHNT and CDR2 is YYREEE (reference sequence). V gave up 3 bases and J gave up 7 bases; unmatched junction bases: 8.

This clone was recorded only once. The chain carries TRBV21-1 and TRBJ1-6; TRBD1 is the table's D call, not checked against the DNA. TRBV21-1 is annotated as a pseudogene. The CDR3 consists of 16 residues. CDR3 DNA: TGTGCCAGCAGCATCGGGGCCGGGACAGGGAATTCACCCCTCCACTTT. It is translated as CASSIGAGTGNSPLHF.

The chain couples TRBV5-6 to TRBJ2-1; 8 positions agree with TRBD1. This CDR3 is built from 12 residues. Germline V gene data show CDR1 as SGHDT and CDR2 as YYEEEE. The trim removed 4 bases at V and 12 bases at J, leaving 6 bases unmatched. The CDR3 sequence: CASSPDRGSQFF. The CDR3 nucleotides read TGTGCCAGCAGCCCTGACAGGGGCTCGCAGTTCTTC.

The rearrangement joins TRBV19 to TRBJ1-2, with 9 bases fitting TRBD1. Per the germline V gene, CDR1 is LNHDA and CDR2 is SQIVND (reference sequence). The V gene end was trimmed by 5 bases and the J gene end by 4 bases; junction bases not matched to a gene: 11. There are 16 residues in the CDR3. This CDR3 is CASSEQGAMVGYGYTF. The CDR3 DNA follows: TGTGCCAGTAGTGAACAGGGGGCGATGGTAGGCTATGGCTACACCTTC.

This clone was seen a single time. CDR3 in amino acids: CASNLQGIYTEAFF. In DNA form, the CDR3 reads TGTGCCAGCAACTTACAGGGGATATACACTGAAGCTTTCTTT. J is TRBJ1-1 and V is TRBV5-6; the match to TRBD1 covers 7 bases. Germline assignment: CDR1 SGHDT and CDR2 YYEEEE. This CDR3 has 14 residues. The junction had 8 bases not matched to a gene; V was cut back by 6 bases and J by 3 bases.

The gene calls are TRBV5-6 and TRBJ1-6; D ambiguous. Trimming shortened V by 4 bases and J by 8 bases, and 16 bases separated the two germline ends. The CDR3 extends over 15 amino acids. Per germline, CDR1 SGHDT and CDR2 YYEEEE. The CDR3 spells CASSRRRGIDSPLHF. CDR3 in DNA: TGTGCCAGCAGCAGGAGACGCGGTATTGATTCACCCCTCCACTTT.

V usage is TRBV7-9 and J usage is TRBJ2-1; D is unresolved. The germline gives CDR1 SEHNR, CDR2 FQNEAQ (reference sequence). V was trimmed by 1 base and J by 0 bases, leaving 13 bases between them. The CDR3 covers 17 residues. CDR3 in amino acids: CASSLVPTELSYNEQFF. The CDR3, as DNA: TGTGCCAGCAGCTTAGTCCCCACCGAACTCTCCTACAATGAGCAGTTCTTC. The entire variable domain, with the rest obtained from reference TRBV7-9 and TRBJ2-1, is as follows: DTGVSQNPRHKITKRGQNVTFRCDPISEHNRLYWYRQTLGQGPEFLTYFQNEAQLEKSRLLSDRFSAERPKGSFSTLEIQRTEQGDSAMYLCASSLVPTELSYNEQFFGPGTRLTVL.

DNA for the CDR3: TGTGCCAGCAGCTCGGCGGGGGGGGAATACAATGAGCAGTTCTTC. This translates into CASSSAGGEYNEQFF. V and J are TRBV7-9 and TRBJ2-1, with 9 bases matching TRBD2. The ends lost 4 bases at V and 4 bases at J; junction bases unmatched: 5. The germline gives CDR1 SEHNR, CDR2 FQNEAQ (reference sequence). This CDR3 is 15 amino acids long. Complete variable domain (other parts from reference TRBV7-9 and TRBJ2-1): DTGVSQNPRHKITKRGQNVTFRCDPISEHNRLYWYRQTLGQGPEFLTYFQNEAQLEKSRLLSDRFSAERPKGSFSTLEIQRTEQGDSAMYLCASSSAGGEYNEQFFGPGTRLTVL.

The DNA of the CDR3 is TGTGCCAGCAGCGGGATCGGGGCGAACACCGGGGAGCTGTTTTTT. Translating it yields CASSGIGANTGELFF. The V gene is TRBV9, the J gene TRBJ2-2, with D possibly being TRBD2 (5 bases). The germline V gene has CDR1 SGDLS and CDR2 YYNGEE. The CDR3 is made up of 15 amino acids. The V and J ends lost 3 bases and 0 bases respectively, with 9 bases between them. Full variable domain (outside the CDR3, taken from reference TRBV9 and TRBJ2-2): DSGVTQTPKHLITATGQRVTLRCSPRSGDLSVYWYQQSLDQGLQFLIQYYNGEERAKGNILERFSAQQFPDLHSELNLSSLELGDSALYFCASSGIGANTGELFFGEGSRLTVL.

This clone was detected only once. This chain links TRBV19 with TRBJ1-2, with TRBD1 identical over 10 bases. This CDR3 has 15 residues. The germline gives CDR1 LNHDA, CDR2 SQIVND (reference sequence). Trimming cost V 5 bases and J 5 bases; bases outside gene matches: 8. As DNA, the CDR3 is TGTGCCAGTAGTCCTCCGGGACAGGGGCGATATGGCTACACCTTC. Translation gives CASSPPGQGRYGYTF.

The J gene is TRBJ1-5, the V gene TRBV2; D call uncertain. This CDR3 comprises 13 residues. V was clipped by 7 bases and J by 5 bases, with 12 bases between them. Looked up from germline, CDR1 is SNHLY and CDR2 is FYNNEI. The CDR3 coding sequence is TGTGCCAGCACCGCAACGGGTGATCAGCCCCAGCATTTT. Residues: CASTATGDQPQHF.

This chain joins TRBV24-1 and TRBJ2-7; 7 bases are shared with TRBD1. Per the germline V gene, CDR1 is KGHDR and CDR2 is SFDVKD. V gave up 5 bases and J gave up 6 bases; unmatched junction bases: 6. The length of the CDR3 is 13 residues. The DNA of the CDR3 is TGTGCCACCAGTGGTCGACAGGGCGGCGAGCAGTACTTC. Its translation: CATSGRQGGEQYF.

This clone was seen only once. This chain connects TRBV27 to TRBJ1-2, with D unresolved. The germline CDR1 and CDR2 sequences are MNHEY and SMNVEV (reference sequence). Trimming shortened V by 3 bases and J by 6 bases, and 11 bases separated the two germline ends. This CDR3 contains 13 residues. The CDR3 loop reads CASSLKPSDGYTF. CDR3 bases: TGTGCCAGCAGTTTGAAGCCCTCGGATGGCTACACCTTC.

This chain joins TRBV21-1 and TRBJ2-5; TRBD2, the D gene given by the table, was not confirmed from the DNA. TRBV21-1 counts as a pseudogene. This CDR3 comprises 15 residues. Written as DNA, the CDR3 is TGTGCCAGCAGCAAAGTTCTAAGAGACCAAGAGACCCAGTACTTC. It specifies CASSKVLRDQETQYF.

Written as DNA, the CDR3 is TGTGCCAGCAGCTCCGGGACAGCTGCACTTGGAAACACCATATATTTT. Residues: CASSSGTAALGNTIYF. V usage is TRBV5-8 and J usage is TRBJ1-3; 7 bases are shared with TRBD1. This CDR3 is 16 amino acids long. Trimming at V came to 3 bases and at J to 3 bases, leaving 9 bases not matched to a gene. Germline CDR1 SGHTS, CDR2 YDEGEE.

This chain links TRBV28 with TRBJ1-5, with D possibly matching TRBD1 (5 bases). V shed 0 bases and J shed 6 bases, with 15 bases lying between them. CDR3 size: 16 residues. Germline loops: CDR1 MDHEN, CDR2 SYDVKM. CDR3 coding DNA: TGTGCCAGCAGTTTATGGGGGCGGGGGAGAAGTCAGCCCCAGCATTTT. Protein product: CASSLWGRGRSQPQHF.

This chain uses TRBV7-8 with TRBJ2-1, with 12 bases fitting TRBD2. CDR1 and CDR2 from the germline V gene are SGHVS and FQNEAQ. The length of the CDR3 is 17 residues. V lost 5 bases to trimming and J lost 13 bases; unmatched junction nucleotides: 18. CDR3 DNA sequence: TGTGCCAGCAGCCAAACGAACCTAGGGAGACTAGCGGGGGACCAGTTCTTC. Protein product: CASSQTNLGRLAGDQFF.

The J gene is TRBJ2-1, the V gene TRBV2; D is undetermined. The CDR3 covers 13 residues. CDR1 and CDR2 from the germline V gene are SNHLY and FYNNEI. V gave up 3 bases and J gave up 2 bases, with 5 bases separating them. CDR3 residues: CASSERAYNEQFF. The CDR3 DNA reads as TGTGCCAGCAGTGAGAGAGCCTACAATGAGCAGTTCTTC.

CDR3 sequence: CASRLNAGGKQYF. In DNA, the CDR3 is TGTGCCAGCAGGCTAAATGCTGGGGGGAAGCAGTACTTC. This rearrangement joins TRBV11-2 to TRBJ2-7; D might be TRBD2 (6 bases). V was pared by 6 bases and J by 8 bases, with 17 bases between. The germline CDR1 and CDR2 sequences are SGHAT and FQNNGV. The CDR3 is 13 amino acids.

The chain recombines TRBV19 with TRBJ2-1; 12 bases fit TRBD2. This CDR3 is built from 16 residues. CDR1 and CDR2 from the germline V gene are LNHDA and SQIVND (reference sequence). Trimming took 3 bases from V and 4 from J; bases not matched to a gene: 4. DNA of the CDR3: TGTGCCAGTAGTATCAACCTAGCGGGGGGGTACAATGAGCAGTTCTTC. Protein product: CASSINLAGGYNEQFF.

As DNA, the CDR3 is TGTGCCAGCAGCTTACAGGGGGGAGAGACCCAGTACTTC. Translating gives CASSLQGGETQYF. This chain joins TRBV5-6 and TRBJ2-5; 8 bases match TRBD1. Germline values: CDR1 SGHDT, CDR2 YYEEEE. This CDR3 contains 13 residues. V dropped 2 bases and J dropped 4; count of bases not matched to a gene: 1.

Only a few counts were recorded for this clone. The chain uses TRBV4-3 and TRBJ1-6, with D maybe TRBD1 (5 bases). Germline CDR1 LGHNA, CDR2 YSLEER. This CDR3 spans 17 amino acids. Trimming left V 2 bases short and J 10 bases short, with 21 bases between. In nucleotides, the CDR3 is TGCGCCAGCAGCCAACAAGAACAAGGGACTTTTAGCTCACCCCTCCACTTT. Its protein is CASSQQEQGTFSSPLHF.